Below are 31 T cell receptor beta chains sequenced from a single sample in a study of read filtering for tumor transcriptome and immune sequencing. From 400 to 450 ng of RNA, a library with molecular barcoded alpha/delta and beta/gamma adaptors was made. TCRdb reprocessed the reads via MiXCR and lists one record per CDR3 protein. This sample has about 48,000 distinct CDR3 sequences; less than 20% occur once, and the top ten carry 15%. Specimen: a population of CD138-negative cells sorted from bone marrow. The receptor source for this set is a donor at least 40 years old with multiple myeloma.

V and J are TRBV12-3 or TRBV12-4 and TRBJ1-1, with 7 nucleotides matching TRBD1. The CDR3 runs to 14 residues. With V trimmed by 4 bases and J by 9 bases, 11 bases remained unmatched. The CDR3 nucleotides read TGTGCCAGCAGTTCCTTAAGACAGGGCAGCAAAGCTTTCTTT. Translating it yields CASSSLRQGSKAFF.

This clonotype was seen repeatedly, ten times or more. The rearrangement links TRBV29-1 to TRBJ2-1, with D possibly matching TRBD1 (7 bases). The CDR3 has 17 amino acids. Germline CDR1 is SQVTM and CDR2 is ANQGSEA. Deletions cut 1 base from V and 2 bases from J, with 18 bases between. In DNA, the CDR3 is TGCAGCGTTGAAGTGGGGGGCAGGGGGACCACCTACAATGAGCAGTTCTTC. It codes for CSVEVGGRGTTYNEQFF.

This clonotype came up many times. The rearrangement joins TRBV6-6 to TRBJ1-5, with D perhaps TRBD1 (5 bases). Germline assignment: CDR1 MNHNY and CDR2 SVGAGI (reference sequence). This CDR3 region has 14 residues. V gave up 5 bases and J gave up 1 base, with 9 bases separating them. Here the CDR3 reads CASSPGGSNQPQHF. CDR3 nucleotides: TGTGCCAGCAGTCCGGGGGGGAGCAATCAGCCCCAGCATTTT.

As concerns this clonotype: A read error likely explains this, since a far larger clone differs by one base. This chain uses TRBV7-3 with TRBJ2-1; D might be TRBD2 (5 bases). This CDR3 contains 16 residues. The V gene's germline CDR1 is SGHTA and CDR2 FQGTGA. The CDR3 reads CASSLSGPASYNERFF. The CDR3 DNA follows: TGTGCCAGCAGCTTAAGCGGGCCGGCGTCCTACAATGAGCGGTTCTTC.

The rearrangement links TRBV7-9 to TRBJ1-3; a weak D match, TRBD1 (6 bases). Between the trimmed V and J ends, which lost 2 bases and 0 bases, there was a span of 11 bases. Germline CDR1 is SEHNR and CDR2 is FQNEAQ (reference sequence). The CDR3 loop spans 16 amino acids. The CDR3 DNA reads as TGTGCCAGCAGCTTAAGACAGGAAAGCTCTGGAAACACCATATATTTT. Protein product: CASSLRQESSGNTIYF.

In its sample, this clonotype was seen many times. The chain is built from TRBV27 and TRBJ2-6; 8 nucleotides match TRBD2. The CDR3 loop spans 18 amino acids. CDR1 MNHEY and CDR2 SMNVEV come from the germline V gene (reference sequence). V lost 4 bases, J lost 1 base, and 9 bases stayed unmatched. The CDR3: CASSSRPGGGSGANVLTF. CDR3 sequence (DNA): TGTGCCAGCAGTTCAAGACCCGGGGGGGGGTCTGGGGCCAACGTCCTGACTTTC.

This clonotype occurred a few times. V gene TRBV20-1 combines with J gene TRBJ1-3; D gene unclear. The germline V and J ends were trimmed by 7 bases and 0 bases, with 10 bases remaining between them. This CDR3 has 13 amino acids. Looked up from germline, CDR1 is DFQATT and CDR2 is SNEGSKA (reference sequence). The CDR3, as DNA: TGCAGTGTCATCACAGACTCTGGAAACACCATATATTTT. It encodes CSVITDSGNTIYF.

In this sample, this clonotype turned up many times. V usage is TRBV20-1 and J usage is TRBJ2-1; 9 nucleotides line up with TRBD1. The V and J ends lost 2 bases and 6 bases, in that order; junction bases with no gene match: 5. Germline lookup yields CDR1 DFQATT and CDR2 SNEGSKA (reference sequence). The CDR3 spans 14 residues. In DNA, the CDR3 is TGCAGTGCTAGATTACAGGGGGCCGTCAATGAGCAGTTCTTC. Translating gives CSARLQGAVNEQFF.

This clonotype was found many times. The V call is TRBV29-1, the J call TRBJ2-7, with D uncertain. Germline V gene lookup returns CDR1 SQVTM and CDR2 ANQGSEA. V lost 7 bases and J 7 bases, leaving 14 bases between the germline ends. The CDR3 runs 11 residues. The CDR3 spells CSARFLREQYF. CDR3 in DNA: TGCAGCGCCCGTTTTTTGCGTGAGCAGTACTTC.

As concerns this clonotype: A much more abundant neighbour one base away suggests this may be a read error. The chain employs TRBV28 and TRBJ1-1; maybe TRBD1 (5 bases). V was pared by 3 bases and J by 1 base, with 15 bases between. The CDR3 contains 16 residues. The germline V gene encodes CDR1 MDHEN and CDR2 SYDVKM. The CDR3 region is CASSFTSWQGNTEAFF. DNA of the CDR3: TGTGCCAGCAGTTTCACCTCGTGGCAGGGGAACACTGAAGCTTTCTTT.

The table lists this clonotype with a few counts. This rearrangement joins TRBV19 to TRBJ2-7, with 7 bases fitting TRBD1. Germline loops: CDR1 LNHDA, CDR2 SQIVND (reference sequence). The CDR3 has 15 residues. V was pared by 3 bases and J by 2 bases, with 7 bases of the junction left unmatched. The CDR3 sequence: CASSMGQPPTYEQYF. The CDR3 nucleotides read TGTGCCAGTAGTATGGGACAGCCTCCAACCTACGAGCAGTACTTC. Using reference TRBV19 and TRBJ2-7 for the parts outside the CDR3, the full variable domain is DGGITQSPKYLFRKEGQNVTLSCEQNLNHDAMYWYRQDPGQGLRLIYYSQIVNDFQKGDIAEGYSVSREKKESFPLTVTSAQKNPTAFYLCASSMGQPPTYEQYFGPGTRLTVT.

This clonotype has at least ten counts. The chain recombines TRBV7-2 with TRBJ2-7, with 8 bases fitting TRBD1. Trimming removed 5 bases from V and 2 bases from J; junction bases left unmatched: 5. This CDR3 is built from 14 residues. Germline assignment: CDR1 SGHTA and CDR2 FQGNSA. CDR3 region: CASSADRGAYEQYF. The DNA of the CDR3 is TGTGCCAGCAGCGCAGACAGGGGCGCCTACGAGCAGTACTTC.

Ten or more counts support this clonotype. Mismatch with germline at one junction end may stem from a read error. The V call is TRBV5-1, the J call TRBJ2-7; TRBD2 might be the D (6 bases). Germline CDR1 and CDR2: SGHRS and YFSETQ. The CDR3 loop spans 14 amino acids. The DNA for the CDR3 is TGCGCCAGCAGCTTGGGCGCTGGACTATACGAGCAGTACTTT. Translating it yields CASSLGAGLYEQYF.

The chain combines TRBV2 with TRBJ1-5; D remains ambiguous. The CDR3 covers 15 residues. Between the trimmed V and J ends, which lost 0 bases and 2 bases, there was a span of 8 bases. Germline lookup yields CDR1 SNHLY and CDR2 FYNNEI. Here the CDR3 reads CASSEARSGNQPQHF. DNA of the CDR3: TGTGCCAGCAGTGAAGCGCGGAGTGGCAATCAGCCCCAGCATTTT.

This clonotype was counted many times. V usage is TRBV11-1 and J usage is TRBJ2-7; TRBD1 agrees at 8 bases. The trim removed 5 bases at V and 5 bases at J, leaving 5 bases unmatched. The CDR3 is 13 residues long. Per germline, CDR1 SGHAT and CDR2 FQDESV (reference sequence). The CDR3 bases are TGTGCCAGCAGCAGGACAGGGAACCACGAGCAGTACTTC. Translation: CASSRTGNHEQYF.

The V and J genes are TRBV3-1 and TRBJ2-3; maybe TRBD2 (5 bases). V lost 1 base and J 4 bases, leaving 15 bases between the germline ends. The CDR3 contains 16 residues. Germline V gene lookup returns CDR1 LGHDT and CDR2 YNNKEL (reference sequence). The CDR3 region is CASSQGVSVGADTQYF. CDR3 nucleotides: TGTGCCAGCAGCCAAGGTGTTAGCGTAGGTGCAGATACGCAGTATTTT.

As regards this clonotype: A much larger clone differs from this one at a single base, so this may be a read error. This rearrangement joins TRBV20-1 to TRBJ1-2; no clear D. There are 11 residues in the CDR3. CDR1 and CDR2 (germline): DFQATT, SNEGSKA (reference sequence). CDR3 loop: CSRTENYGYTF. The DNA for the CDR3 is TGCAGCAGAACGGAAAACTATGGCTACACCTTC.

Notes on this clonotype: A single base separates this from a much larger clone, so it may be a read error. This chain uses TRBV7-3 with TRBJ2-4; 7 positions match TRBD2. This CDR3 comprises 15 residues. Germline V gives CDR1 SGHTA, CDR2 FQGTGA. The CDR3 nucleotides are TGTGCCAGCAGCTTTCCGGGAGGCACCAAAAACATGCAGTACTTC. Its protein is CASSFPGGTKNMQYF.

With regard to this clonotype: Mismatch with germline at one junction end may stem from a read error. This chain uses TRBV3-1 with TRBJ2-7; D uncertain. The CDR3 runs 17 residues. From germline, CDR1 is LGHDT and CDR2 YNNKEL (reference sequence). The CDR3 DNA sequence: TGTGCCAGCAGCCAAGATCTTTCACCCGGGTACTCCTACGAGCAGCGCTTC. It is translated as CASSQDLSPGYSYEQRF.

This clonotype was counted at least ten times. This sequence joins TRBV12-3 or TRBV12-4 and TRBJ2-7, with unresolved D. V shed 6 bases and J shed 2 bases, with 8 bases lying between them. The CDR3 runs 12 residues. CDR3 DNA sequence: TGTGCCAGCAGGGCTACTCCCTACGAGCAGTACTTC. Translating it yields CASRATPYEQYF.

This clonotype showed up just a few times. The J gene is TRBJ2-2, the V gene TRBV5-4; D remains ambiguous. The CDR3 extends over 14 amino acids. V dropped 4 bases and J dropped 1 base, with 8 bases sitting between them. Germline assignment: CDR1 SGHNT and CDR2 YYREEE (reference sequence). The CDR3 DNA sequence: TGTGCCAGCAGCCCCATGAAGAACACCGGGGAGCTGTTTTTT. It is translated as CASSPMKNTGELFF.

This clonotype was observed a few times. The chain recombines TRBV2 with TRBJ1-5; D remains unclear. V was trimmed by 1 base and J by 7 bases, leaving 14 bases between them. The germline gives CDR1 SNHLY, CDR2 FYNNEI. This CDR3 spans 15 amino acids. As DNA, the CDR3 is TGTGCCAGCAGTGAAGTAGCATCCGGGATCCAGCCCCAGCATTTT. This codes for CASSEVASGIQPQHF.

There are many counts of this clonotype. The chain uses TRBV3-1 and TRBJ2-1; 7 bases align to TRBD1. V shed 1 base and J 3 bases; nucleotides not matched to a gene: 6. The CDR3 contains 16 residues. Germline V lookup: CDR1 LGHDT, CDR2 YNNKEL (reference sequence). In nucleotides, the CDR3 is TGTGCCAGCAGCCAAGGGGTGCAGGGGGACTACAATGAGCAGTTCTTC. Its protein is CASSQGVQGDYNEQFF.

The chain has TRBV5-1 and TRBJ2-1, with D unclear. Trimming cost V 7 bases and J 8 bases, with 22 bases left between them. The CDR3 is 15 residues long. Germline-derived CDR1 and CDR2 are SGHRS and YFSETQ. This CDR3 reads CASAPFLDAYDEQFF. For the CDR3, the DNA is TGCGCCAGCGCCCCATTCCTGGACGCTTACGATGAGCAGTTCTTC.

The rearrangement joins TRBV5-4 to TRBJ2-2; D might be TRBD2 (5 bases). Trimming removed 1 base from V and 3 bases from J, with 10 bases in between. The CDR3 sequence is 15 residues long. The V gene's germline CDR1 is SGHNT and CDR2 YYREEE (reference sequence). This chain's CDR3 is CASSLSGRYTGELFF. The DNA for the CDR3 is TGTGCCAGCAGCTTGTCGGGAAGATACACCGGGGAGCTGTTTTTT.

This rearrangement joins TRBV7-2 to TRBJ1-5, with a possible D match to TRBD1 (6 bases). This CDR3 region has 14 residues. V gave up 5 bases and J gave up 4 bases, with 12 bases separating them. The germline V gene encodes CDR1 SGHTA and CDR2 FQGNSA. This chain's CDR3 is CASSRGGGNQPQHF. The DNA of the CDR3 is TGTGCCAGCAGCCGAGGGGGGGGAAATCAGCCCCAGCATTTT. Together with reference TRBV7-2 and TRBJ1-5, the CDR3 gives the full variable domain: GAGVSQSPSNKVTEKGKDVELRCDPISGHTALYWYRQSLGQGLEFLIYFQGNSAPDKSGLPSDRFSAERTGGSVSTLTIQRTQQEDSAVYLCASSRGGGNQPQHFGDGTRLSIL.

This clonotype was detected a few times. The J gene is TRBJ1-1, the V gene TRBV20-1; no clear D. The CDR3 extends over 13 amino acids. Trimming left V 6 bases short and J 2 bases short, with 13 bases between. CDR1 DFQATT and CDR2 SNEGSKA come from the germline V gene (reference sequence). The CDR3 coding sequence is TGCAGTGCCTCCGGGGAGATAAACACTGAAGCTTTCTTT. It specifies CSASGEINTEAFF.

As concerns this clonotype: A much bigger clone sits one base away, suggesting this may be a read error. V is TRBV6-2 or TRBV6-3 and J is TRBJ2-1, with D perhaps matching TRBD2 (5 bases). Germline loops: CDR1 MNHEY, CDR2 SVGEGT. CDR3 length equals 18 residues. CDR3 sequence (DNA): TGTGCCAGCAGTTACTCGATATTCTCGGGGATCCCCTACGATGAGCAGTTCTTC. It encodes CASSYSIFSGIPYDEQFF.

In the case of this clonotype: The conserved final phenylalanine or tryptophan is absent from the CDR3, which likely points to a read error. The chain couples TRBV29-1 to TRBJ2-5; D is unresolved. CDR1 and CDR2 (germline): SQVTM, ANQGSEA. The CDR3 length is 10 residues. The CDR3 region has the DNA TGCGGCTCCAAGGGAGAGACCCAGTACATC. Residues: CGSKGETQYI.

This clonotype was seen at least ten times. CDR3 bases: TGTGCCAGTAGTCTCCTAGGACAGGGGTCTTACAATGAGCAGTTCTTC. Translating it yields CASSLLGQGSYNEQFF. The rearrangement uses TRBV19 and TRBJ2-1; 9 nucleotides line up with TRBD1. The CDR3 consists of 16 residues. Germline values: CDR1 LNHDA, CDR2 SQIVND (reference sequence). V shed 5 bases and J 4 bases; nucleotides not matched to a gene: 9.

At least ten counts were recorded for this clonotype. For the CDR3, the DNA is TGTGCCAGCAGTCCCACCCTGGGACCCCGGGGTACTGAAGCTTTCTTT. Translated: CASSPTLGPRGTEAFF. The rearrangement uses TRBV11-1 and TRBJ1-1; the D gene is possibly TRBD1 (5 bases). V lost 6 bases and J 5 bases, leaving 22 bases between the germline ends. Germline CDR1 SGHAT, CDR2 FQDESV (reference sequence). This CDR3 contains 16 residues.